Listed here are 11 T cell receptor beta chains from one sample, sequenced in a study of beta chain features in type 1 diabetes. Study results and limitations: When Type 1 diabetes patients were examined, their TCRB CDR3s proved moderately but significantly shorter in all four CD4+ subsets.

For these receptors, no antigen is known. Sequencing targeted expressed TCRB transcripts, as all isolated RNA had been reverse transcribed. Assay used: immunoSEQ multiplex PCR; TCRdb lists only in-frame clones, some missing. The sample contains more than 95,000 clones, 25% to 35% of which appear only once. Sequenced: central memory CD4+ T cells from blood. Source of these receptors: a young woman with type 1 diabetes.

The chain recombines TRBV5-1 with TRBJ2-3, with D perhaps matching TRBD2 (6 bases). Germline V gives CDR1 SGHRS, CDR2 YFSETQ. The CDR3 runs to 16 residues. With 2 bases removed from V and 0 bases from J, the gap between germline ends came to 13 bases. CDR3 sequence reads: CASSFGSGASTDTQYF. The CDR3 DNA reads TGCGCCAGCAGCTTCGGTAGCGGAGCTAGCACAGATACGCAGTATTTT.

The sample holds a few counts of this clone. The rearrangement links TRBV19 to TRBJ1-2, with TRBD1 as a possible D gene (6 bases). Trimming took off 5 bases at V and 5 bases at J, with 9 bases between the two ends. Germline V CDR1 and CDR2: LNHDA, SQIVND (reference sequence). This CDR3 has 12 amino acids. This chain's CDR3 is CASSPQGYGYTF. CDR3 coding DNA: TGTGCCAGTAGTCCCCAGGGGTATGGCTACACCTTC.

The rearrangement joins TRBV28 to TRBJ2-1; 7 bases agree with TRBD2. The CDR3 runs 18 residues. After removal of 5 bases from V and 7 bases from J, the junction contained 20 bases not matched to a gene. The germline CDR1 and CDR2 sequences are MDHEN and SYDVKM. The CDR3 sequence is CASSPLVAGVFLGNEQFF. The DNA for the CDR3 is TGTGCCAGCAGTCCCTTGGTTGCGGGAGTCTTTCTGGGGAATGAGCAGTTCTTC.

This clone has more than one count but fewer than ten. The chain couples TRBV28 to TRBJ2-7; 9 bases fit TRBD2. Trimming took 8 bases from V and 3 from J; bases not matched to a gene: 5. The CDR3 is 13 amino acids. Per germline, CDR1 MDHEN and CDR2 SYDVKM. This CDR3 reads CASLSGRSYEQYF. The CDR3 nucleotides are TGTGCCAGCCTTAGCGGGAGAAGCTACGAGCAGTACTTC. Filled out from reference TRBV28 and TRBJ2-7, the complete variable domain reads DVKVTQSSRYLVKRTGEKVFLECVQDMDHENMFWYRQDPGLGLRLIYFSYDVKMKEKGDIPEGYSVSREKKERFSLILESASTNQTSMYLCASLSGRSYEQYFGPGTRLTVT.

The sample holds a few counts of this clone. The chain joins TRBV5-4 to TRBJ1-4; 7 bases line up with TRBD1. CDR3 size: 16 residues. Germline V lookup: CDR1 SGHNT, CDR2 YYREEE (reference sequence). The V and J ends lost 3 bases and 1 base, in that order; junction bases with no gene match: 6. Here the CDR3 DNA reads TGTGCCAGCAGCTCACTCCGACAGGGAACTAATGAAAAACTGTTTTTT. Translation gives CASSSLRQGTNEKLFF.

This chain uses TRBV5-4 with TRBJ1-2; D possibly corresponds to TRBD1 (6 bases). The CDR3 has 15 amino acids. Germline-derived CDR1 and CDR2 are SGHNT and YYREEE (reference sequence). V gave up 4 bases and J gave up 4 bases, with 17 bases separating them. The DNA of the CDR3 is TGTGCCAGCAGCCCCCGGGACAAGTCTCCCTATGGCTACACCTTC. This encodes CASSPRDKSPYGYTF.

The chain combines TRBV27 with TRBJ2-5; maybe TRBD2 (6 bases). This CDR3 has 13 residues. V lost 2 bases, J lost 5 bases, and 9 bases lay in between. Germline V CDR1 and CDR2: MNHEY, SMNVEV (reference sequence). This CDR3 is CASSLRAGETQYF. CDR3 nucleotide sequence: TGTGCCAGCAGTTTAAGGGCGGGGGAGACCCAGTACTTC.

The chain has TRBV27 and TRBJ2-7; 7 bases fit TRBD1. V lost 4 bases to trimming and J lost 11 bases; unmatched junction nucleotides: 11. The germline V gene encodes CDR1 MNHEY and CDR2 SMNVEV (reference sequence). The CDR3 extends over 13 amino acids. CDR3 in amino acids: CASSSWDSKLEYF. In nucleotides, the CDR3 is TGTGCCAGCAGTTCCTGGGACAGCAAACTAGAGTACTTC.

CDR3 sequence (DNA): TGTGCCTGGAAACTGGCAGATACGCAGTATTTT. It is translated as CAWKLADTQYF. The chain joins TRBV30 to TRBJ2-3; no clear D gene. CDR3 size: 11 residues. The ends were cut back, 4 bases at V and 4 bases at J, with 6 bases in the middle. Germline loops: CDR1 GTSNPN, CDR2 SVGIG (reference sequence).

This clone was seen a handful of times. The chain couples TRBV5-1 to TRBJ2-1, with D maybe TRBD2 (6 bases). V gave up 3 bases and J gave up 8 bases, with 18 bases separating them. This CDR3 has 15 amino acids. Looked up from germline, CDR1 is SGHRS and CDR2 is YFSETQ. The CDR3 sequence: CASSWLGLASDEQFF. The CDR3 nucleotides are TGCGCCAGCAGCTGGCTTGGGCTAGCGTCCGATGAGCAGTTCTTC.

The chain is built from TRBV27 and TRBJ2-1; 9 bases fit TRBD1. This CDR3 contains 15 residues. Germline V gene lookup returns CDR1 MNHEY and CDR2 SMNVEV (reference sequence). The junction had 9 bases not matched to a gene; V was cut back by 2 bases and J by 10 bases. The CDR3 loop is CASSLLRTGANEQFF. In DNA, the CDR3 is TGTGCCAGCAGTTTACTAAGGACAGGGGCGAACGAGCAGTTCTTC.